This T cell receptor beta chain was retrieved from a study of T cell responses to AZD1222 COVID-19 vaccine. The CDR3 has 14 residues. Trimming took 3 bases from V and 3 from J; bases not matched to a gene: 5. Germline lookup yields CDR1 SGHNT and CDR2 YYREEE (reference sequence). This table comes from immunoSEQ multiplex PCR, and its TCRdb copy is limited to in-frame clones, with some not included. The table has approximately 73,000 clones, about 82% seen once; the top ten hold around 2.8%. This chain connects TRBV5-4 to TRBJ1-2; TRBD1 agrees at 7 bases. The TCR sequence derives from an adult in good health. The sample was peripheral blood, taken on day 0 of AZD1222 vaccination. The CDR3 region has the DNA TGTGCCAGCAGCTCATTCACAGGGGACTATGGCTACACCTTC. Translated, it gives CASSSFTGDYGYTF. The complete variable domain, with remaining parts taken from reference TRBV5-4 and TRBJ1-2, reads ETGVTQSPTHLIKTRGQQVTLRCSSQSGHNTVSWYQQALGQGPQFIFQYYREEENGRGNFPPRFSGLQFPNYSSELNVNALELDDSALYLCASSSFTGDYGYTFGSGTRLTVV.